This T cell receptor (beta chain) was captured by sequencing in a study of T cells in Graves' hyperthyroidism and ophthalmopathy. The study excluded patients with uncontrolled infection, other autoimmune disease, pregnancy or lactation. This clonotype was recorded a few times. The CDR3 is 16 amino acids. V lost 4 bases and J 4 bases, leaving 20 bases between the germline ends. TCR beta CDR3 sequences were amplified from RNA transcripts. The primer set for the first-round RT-PCR of the TCR CDR3 was HTBI. Each CDR3 protein gets one entry after TCRdb re-called the multiplex PCR reads with MiXCR. The sample yields 600,000 or so distinct CDR3 sequences, roughly 46% seen once.

The specimen sequenced was peripheral blood or thyroid tissue (not recorded which). This rearrangement joins TRBV12-3 or TRBV12-4 to TRBJ2-7; perhaps TRBD1 as D (6 bases). The receptor was derived from a woman aged 18-29 years with Graves' hyperthyroidism. The CDR3 loop reads CASSYSSVDRRYEQYF. In DNA, the CDR3 is TGTGCCAGCAGTTACTCGTCCGTAGACAGGAGATACGAGCAGTACTTC.